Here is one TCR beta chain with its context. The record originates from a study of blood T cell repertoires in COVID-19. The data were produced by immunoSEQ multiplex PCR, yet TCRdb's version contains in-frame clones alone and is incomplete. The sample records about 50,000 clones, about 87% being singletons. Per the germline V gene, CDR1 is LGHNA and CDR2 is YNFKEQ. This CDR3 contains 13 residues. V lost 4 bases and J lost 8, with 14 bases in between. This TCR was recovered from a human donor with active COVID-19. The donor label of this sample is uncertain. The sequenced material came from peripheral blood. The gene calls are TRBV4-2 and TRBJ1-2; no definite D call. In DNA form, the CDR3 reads TGTGCCAGCAGCCCCGGGCCCTCGGGGGGCTACACCTTC. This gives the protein CASSPGPSGGYTF.